This T cell receptor (beta chain) comes out of a study of T cells in Graves' hyperthyroidism and ophthalmopathy. This clonotype has a count of ten or more. Its antigen is unknown. RNA transcripts yielded amplified TCR beta CDR3 regions. The study used the HTBI primer set for a first-round RT-PCR of the TCR CDR3. From the multiplex PCR reads, TCRdb called clonotypes with MiXCR, one entry per CDR3 protein. The sample lists under 650,000 distinct CDR3 sequences; 15% to 20% were seen once. The CDR3 is 14 amino acids. Per germline, CDR1 MDHEN and CDR2 SYDVKM. With V trimmed by 4 bases and J by 4 bases, 3 bases remained unmatched. General study results and limits: Model predictions of ophthalmopathy came a median roughly 6.7 months before onset.

A patient was excluded if there was uncontrolled infection, other autoimmune disease, pregnancy or lactation. Diagnoses rested on clinical symptoms, serum thyroxine and TRAb, thyroid ultrasound and orbital computed tomography. The specimen sequenced was blood. The clonotype originates from a woman aged 25 to 45 with Graves' hyperthyroidism. The rearrangement uses TRBV28 and TRBJ1-5; TRBD1 agrees at 8 bases. CDR3 sequence (DNA): TGTGCCAGCAGTTCGGGACAGGAGAATCAGCCCCAGCATTTT. Residues: CASSSGQENQPQHF.